This T cell receptor beta chain was identified in a study of cytomegalovirus exposure and HLA in healthy donors. Turning to the study itself: Later analysis reported that the approximately 120 validation repertoires shared the platform of the 600 to 750 first-cohort repertoires.

Some clones are missing from TCRdb's copy, which holds only in-frame ones; the method was immunoSEQ multiplex PCR. This sample has about 150,000 clones, with approximately 86% found just once. In germline, CDR1 is LNHDA, CDR2 SQIVND (reference sequence). The CDR3 loop spans 14 amino acids. Trimming took off 2 bases at V and 5 bases at J, with 10 bases between the two ends. This chain joins TRBV19 and TRBJ1-5; a weak D match, TRBD1 (6 bases). Sequencing was carried out using PBMCs. The source is a man in his late teens or twenties in good health and CMV-seropositive. CDR3 coding DNA: TGTGCCAGTAGTATACCAGGGGCCCATCAGCCCCAGCATTTT. It yields the protein CASSIPGAHQPQHF.